This T cell receptor beta chain originates from a study of technical replicates of blood from several donors. The table came from immunoSEQ multiplex PCR; TCRdb's copy has only in-frame clones and leaves some out. The profile covers roughly 68,000 clones, with around 91% appearing a single time and 0.3% to 0.4% taken by the ten largest. V lost 5 bases and J lost 0; bases outside the gene matches: 5. This CDR3 is built from 15 residues. From germline, CDR1 is MNHNY and CDR2 SVGAGI (reference sequence). This clonotype was obtained from a human donor in good health. What was sequenced was T cells isolated from PBMCs. The J gene is TRBJ2-7, the V gene TRBV6-6; 9 nucleotides align to TRBD2. The CDR3 DNA sequence: TGTGCCAGCAGTATTCTAGCGGGGAGCTCCTACGAGCAGTACTTC. It is translated as CASSILAGSSYEQYF.